There are many counts of the clone carrying this T cell receptor beta chain. The antigen is undetermined. This sample stems from a study of regulatory T cells in long-lasting Graves disease. TCR beta libraries were built with iRepertoire HTBI primers and Arm-PCR of CDR3 regions. MiXCR, applied by TCRdb to the multiplex PCR reads, yields one record per CDR3 protein. Here the sample spans 550,000 to 650,000 distinct CDR3 sequences, around 15% being singletons. Study results and limitations: TRBV28, TRBJ1-2 and TRBJ2-5 were segments that persistent disease favored.

CDR1 is SEHNR, CDR2 FQNEAQ, per germline (reference sequence). The V and J ends lost 7 bases and 4 bases, in that order; junction bases with no gene match: 13. This CDR3 is 16 amino acids long. Time point reported: newly diagnosed GD, antithyroid drugs for less than 3 months. Construction of the TCR library relied on RNA isolated from PBMCs. These same records also appear under a second study, on T cells in Graves' hyperthyroidism and ophthalmopathy. This second report adds: Model output signaled ophthalmopathy a median roughly 6.5 months ahead of onset.

This receptor was taken from a man aged 18 to 30 with Graves disease. The V and J genes are TRBV7-9 and TRBJ2-3; 8 nucleotides line up with TRBD2. Sequences were derived from peripheral blood mononuclear cells (PBMCs), sampled at new diagnosis, from a patient treated with antithyroid drugs. The DNA of the CDR3 is TGTGCCAGCACCACATCTCGGGCGGGAGGAGCAGATACGCAGTATTTT. Translation: CASTTSRAGGADTQYF.